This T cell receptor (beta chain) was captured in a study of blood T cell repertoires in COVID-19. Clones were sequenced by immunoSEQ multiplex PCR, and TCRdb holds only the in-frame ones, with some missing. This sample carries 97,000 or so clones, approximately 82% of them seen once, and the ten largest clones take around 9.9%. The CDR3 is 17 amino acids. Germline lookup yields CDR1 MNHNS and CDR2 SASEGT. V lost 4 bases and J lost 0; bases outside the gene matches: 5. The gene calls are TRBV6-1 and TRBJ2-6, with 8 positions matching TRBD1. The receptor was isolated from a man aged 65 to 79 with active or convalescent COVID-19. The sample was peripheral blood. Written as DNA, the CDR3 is TGTGCCAGCAGTGCCGGGACAGGATTCTCTGGGGCCAACGTCCTGACTTTC. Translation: CASSAGTGFSGANVLTF.